The rows below give T cell receptor beta chains drawn from one sample of a study of OX40 agonist ivuxolimab in advanced cancers. Method: immunoSEQ multiplex PCR; TCRdb's copy keeps in-frame clones and lacks some. Of about 18,000 clones listed, 65% to 85% are singletons. The sequencing used CD4+ or CD8+ T cells sorted from blood, collected in a trial of the OX40 agonist ivuxolimab. The receptors shown here come from an adult with an advanced solid tumor such as melanoma, head and neck, liver or kidney cancer. The CDR3 runs from the conserved cysteine through the conserved F or W. The D gene is left open where the match is weak. Some rows have no size entry. The others give once, few or many, or a class for an expanded clone.

clone size: once
D gene: TRBD2
V gene: TRBV7-3
J gene: TRBJ2-2
CDR3 protein: CASSLIGSGSTGELFF
CDR3 DNA: TGTGCCAGCAGCTTAATAGGTAGCGGGAGCACCGGGGAGCTGTTTTTT

clone size: NA
D gene: TRBD1
V gene: TRBV5-4
J gene: TRBJ2-7
CDR3 protein: CASSLLSTGGSYEQYF
CDR3 DNA: TGTGCCAGCAGCTTGTTGAGCACAGGGGGCTCCTACGAGCAGTACTTC

clone size: NA
D gene: TRBD1
V gene: TRBV5-7
J gene: TRBJ2-7
CDR3 protein: CASSWTGTYEQYF
CDR3 DNA: TGTGCCAGCAGCTGGACAGGGACCTACGAGCAGTACTTC

clone size: NA
D gene: TRBD1
V gene: TRBV7-7
J gene: TRBJ2-5
CDR3 protein: CASSPGTGTQYF
CDR3 DNA: TGTGCCAGCAGCCCAGGGACAGGGACCCAGTACTTC

clone size: NA
D gene: NA
V gene: TRBV7-9
J gene: TRBJ1-5
CDR3 protein: CASSSDGISNQPQHF
CDR3 DNA: TGTGCCAGCAGCTCCGACGGGATTAGCAATCAGCCCCAGCATTTT

clone size: NA
D gene: NA
V gene: TRBV6-8
J gene: TRBJ1-5
CDR3 protein: CASSPQGPFSNQPQHF
CDR3 DNA: TGTGCCAGCAGTCCACAGGGCCCCTTTAGCAATCAGCCCCAGCATTTT

clone size: NA
D gene: NA
V gene: TRBV28
J gene: TRBJ2-5
CDR3 protein: CASSNPQGGWETQYF
CDR3 DNA: TGTGCCAGCAGTAACCCCCAGGGCGGATGGGAGACCCAGTACTTC

clone size: NA
D gene: NA
V gene: TRBV6-5
J gene: TRBJ2-7
CDR3 protein: CASSYGKAYEQYF
CDR3 DNA: TGTGCCAGCAGTTATGGCAAAGCCTACGAGCAGTACTTC

clone size: NA
D gene: NA
V gene: TRBV4-2
J gene: TRBJ2-5
CDR3 protein: CASSQDLRLTGRETQYF
CDR3 DNA: TGTGCCAGCAGCCAAGATCTTAGGTTAACAGGCCGAGAGACCCAGTACTTC

clone size: NA
D gene: NA
V gene: TRBV6-5
J gene: TRBJ1-2
CDR3 protein: CASSPGTINGYTF
CDR3 DNA: TGTGCCAGCAGTCCCGGGACAATAAATGGCTACACCTTC

clone size: NA
D gene: TRBD2
V gene: TRBV30
J gene: TRBJ2-6
CDR3 protein: CAWGEGVGANVLTF
CDR3 DNA: TGTGCCTGGGGGGAGGGTGTTGGGGCCAACGTCCTGACTTTC

clone size: NA
D gene: NA
V gene: TRBV19
J gene: TRBJ1-5
CDR3 protein: CASTSGVQPQHF
CDR3 DNA: TGTGCCAGTACTTCCGGGGTTCAGCCCCAGCATTTT

clone size: NA
D gene: NA
V gene: TRBV28
J gene: TRBJ2-3
CDR3 protein: CAAIRGGTQYF
CDR3 DNA: TGTGCCGCCATCCGAGGAGGTACGCAGTATTTT

clone size: once
D gene: TRBD2
V gene: TRBV2
J gene: TRBJ2-7
CDR3 protein: CASRGLAGDYEQYF
CDR3 DNA: TGTGCCAGCAGGGGACTAGCGGGAGACTACGAGCAGTACTTC

clone size: NA
D gene: NA
V gene: TRBV28
J gene: TRBJ2-1
CDR3 protein: CASSYPGRYNEQFF
CDR3 DNA: TGTGCCAGCAGTTATCCGGGACGGTACAATGAGCAGTTCTTC

clone size: NA
D gene: TRBD1
V gene: TRBV6-4
J gene: TRBJ2-2
CDR3 protein: CASSPAMTGTGELFF
CDR3 DNA: TGTGCCAGCAGTCCGGCCATGACAGGGACGGGGGAGCTGTTTTTT

clone size: NA
D gene: NA
V gene: TRBV4-1
J gene: TRBJ2-2
CDR3 protein: CASSQRAGVLTGELFF
CDR3 DNA: TGCGCCAGCAGCCAAAGGGCAGGGGTGCTTACCGGGGAGCTGTTTTTT

clone size: NA
D gene: TRBD1
V gene: TRBV11-2
J gene: TRBJ1-6
CDR3 protein: CASSLVGTGLLGSPLHF
CDR3 DNA: TGTGCCAGCAGCTTAGTTGGGACAGGCTTATTAGGGTCACCCCTCCACTTT

clone size: NA
D gene: TRBD1
V gene: TRBV29-1
J gene: TRBJ2-7
CDR3 protein: CSVLASDRVEGEQYF
CDR3 DNA: TGCAGCGTTCTGGCCTCGGACAGGGTGGAGGGCGAGCAGTACTTC

clone size: few
D gene: TRBD1
V gene: TRBV4-1
J gene: TRBJ1-5
CDR3 protein: CASSQVGGGGNQPQHF
CDR3 DNA: TGCGCCAGCAGCCAAGTAGGGGGCGGGGGCAATCAGCCCCAGCATTTT

clone size: few
D gene: NA
V gene: TRBV5-1
J gene: TRBJ1-1
CDR3 protein: CASSLKPGHRNTEAFF
CDR3 DNA: TGCGCCAGCAGCTTGAAACCGGGACATCGGAACACTGAAGCTTTCTTT

clone size: NA
D gene: NA
V gene: TRBV7-9
J gene: TRBJ1-4
CDR3 protein: CASSETGMVLFF
CDR3 DNA: TGTGCCAGCAGCGAAACAGGGATGGTCCTGTTTTTT

clone size: NA
D gene: NA
V gene: TRBV6-6
J gene: TRBJ1-2
CDR3 protein: CASKRSREGYTF
CDR3 DNA: TGTGCCAGCAAGAGGTCTCGCGAAGGCTACACCTTC

clone size: medium-sized
D gene: TRBD1
V gene: TRBV19
J gene: TRBJ1-1
CDR3 protein: CASSWAVGTGAMNTEAFF
CDR3 DNA: TGTGCCAGTAGTTGGGCCGTGGGGACAGGGGCCATGAACACTGAAGCTTTCTTT

clone size: NA
D gene: NA
V gene: TRBV6-5
J gene: TRBJ2-3
CDR3 protein: CASSYLGSGTDTQYF
CDR3 DNA: TGTGCCAGCAGTTATTTGGGGTCTGGCACAGATACGCAGTATTTT

clone size: NA
D gene: NA
V gene: TRBV11-2
J gene: TRBJ2-1
CDR3 protein: CASSSGPRNEQFF
CDR3 DNA: TGTGCCAGCAGCTCGGGACCAAGGAATGAGCAGTTCTTC

clone size: NA
D gene: TRBD2
V gene: TRBV5-1
J gene: TRBJ2-7
CDR3 protein: CASSLGLAGEQYF
CDR3 DNA: TGCGCCAGCAGCTTGGGACTAGCTGGGGAGCAGTACTTC

clone size: NA
D gene: TRBD1
V gene: TRBV27
J gene: TRBJ1-2
CDR3 protein: CASSNHRGDYGYTF
CDR3 DNA: TGTGCCAGCAGTAACCACAGGGGGGACTATGGCTACACCTTC

clone size: NA
D gene: NA
V gene: TRBV27
J gene: TRBJ2-5
CDR3 protein: CASSVLYPDGPRETQYF
CDR3 DNA: TGTGCCAGCAGTGTATTGTATCCGGACGGCCCTCGGGAGACCCAGTACTTC

clone size: NA
D gene: TRBD1
V gene: TRBV9
J gene: TRBJ1-1
CDR3 protein: CASSVQQGASEAFF
CDR3 DNA: TGTGCCAGCAGCGTACAACAGGGGGCGTCTGAAGCTTTCTTT

clone size: NA
D gene: TRBD2
V gene: TRBV6-6
J gene: TRBJ2-1
CDR3 protein: CASSSLAGAGNEQFF
CDR3 DNA: TGTGCCAGCAGTTCCTTAGCGGGGGCGGGGAATGAGCAGTTCTTC

clone size: NA
D gene: NA
V gene: TRBV7-9
J gene: TRBJ2-5
CDR3 protein: CASDPGGETQYF
CDR3 DNA: TGTGCCAGCGACCCGGGCGGGGAGACCCAGTACTTC

clone size: NA
D gene: NA
V gene: TRBV5-1
J gene: TRBJ2-7
CDR3 protein: CASSLGGNYEQYF
CDR3 DNA: TGCGCCAGCAGCTTGGGTGGTAACTACGAGCAGTACTTC